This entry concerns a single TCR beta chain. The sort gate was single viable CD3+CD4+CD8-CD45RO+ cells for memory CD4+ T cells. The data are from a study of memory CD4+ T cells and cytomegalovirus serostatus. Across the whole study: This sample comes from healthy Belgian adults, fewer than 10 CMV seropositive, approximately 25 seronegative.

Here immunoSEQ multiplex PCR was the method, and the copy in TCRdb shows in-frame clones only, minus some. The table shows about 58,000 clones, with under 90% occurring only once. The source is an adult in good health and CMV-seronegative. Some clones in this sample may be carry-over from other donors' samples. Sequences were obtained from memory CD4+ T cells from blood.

This CDR3 reads CAGSRPSGTEAFF. The CDR3, as DNA: TGTGCCGGGTCCCGGCCCTCCGGGACTGAAGCTTTCTTT. The chain couples TRBV7-2 to TRBJ1-1; D call uncertain. CDR1 and CDR2 (germline): SGHTA, FQGNSA. V lost 11 bases and J 5 bases, leaving 18 bases between the germline ends. The length of the CDR3 is 13 residues. Looking up the rest from reference TRBV7-2 and TRBJ1-1 gives the full variable domain: GAGVSQSPSNKVTEKGKDVELRCDPISGHTALYWYRQSLGQGLEFLIYFQGNSAPDKSGLPSDRFSAERTGGSVSTLTIQRTQQEDSAVYLCAGSRPSGTEAFFGQGTRLTVV.